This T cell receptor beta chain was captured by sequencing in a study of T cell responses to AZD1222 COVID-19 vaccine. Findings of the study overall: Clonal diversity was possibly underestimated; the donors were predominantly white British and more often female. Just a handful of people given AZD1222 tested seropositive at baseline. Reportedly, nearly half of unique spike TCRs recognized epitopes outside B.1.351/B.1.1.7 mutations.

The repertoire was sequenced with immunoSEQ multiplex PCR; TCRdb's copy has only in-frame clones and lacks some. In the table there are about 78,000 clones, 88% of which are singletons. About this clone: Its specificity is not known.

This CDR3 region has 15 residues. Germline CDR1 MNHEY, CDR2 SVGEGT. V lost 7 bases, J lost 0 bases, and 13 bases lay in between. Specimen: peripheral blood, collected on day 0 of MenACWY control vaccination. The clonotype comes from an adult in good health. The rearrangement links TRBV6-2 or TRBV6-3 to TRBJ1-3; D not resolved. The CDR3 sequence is CASTPSVYSGNTIYF. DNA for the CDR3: TGTGCCAGCACCCCCTCGGTCTACTCTGGAAACACCATATATTTT.